The rows below give T cell receptor beta chains drawn from one sample of a study of identical twins. TCRdb analysed the 5' RACE reads with MiXCR anew, one entry per CDR3 protein. The sample includes more than 600,000 distinct CDR3 sequences, over 15% seen only once; the top ten take around 12%. The same data also contributed to another study, on T cells expressing NK-cell markers.

What was sequenced was PBMCs. These receptors were obtained from a woman between 18 and 29 years old in good health. Both conserved end residues are part of each CDR3. The D gene is left open where the match is weak.

>NA|TRBV6-2/TRBV6-3|TRBJ1-2
CASTETDNYGYTF
>TRBD1|TRBV4-3|TRBJ2-1
CASSQEFQGASYNEQFF
>NA|TRBV20-1|TRBJ2-7
CSAGNNRNSYEQYF
>NA|TRBV6-5|TRBJ1-1
CASSLGFKDWAFF
>NA|TRBV6-5|TRBJ1-2
CASRQTWYGYTF
>TRBD2|TRBV11-2|TRBJ2-5
CASSLLAGGPSQETQYF
>NA|TRBV3-1|TRBJ2-1
CASSLSLGTRLEQFF
>TRBD2|TRBV20-1|TRBJ2-5
CSAFGSGGLQETQYF
>NA|TRBV12-3/TRBV12-4|TRBJ1-4
CASSSMVNEKLFF
>TRBD1|TRBV7-3|TRBJ2-1
CASSLNTGENEQFF
>TRBD1|TRBV12-3/TRBV12-4|TRBJ1-3
CASKRDRGWEATIYF
>NA|TRBV20-1|TRBJ2-3
CSASRSLTDTQYF
>TRBD2|TRBV15|TRBJ2-3
CATSSGLAGSTDTQYF
>NA|TRBV5-6|TRBJ2-3
CASSLVGTVLADTQYF
>TRBD2|TRBV7-6|TRBJ2-3
CASSPWPSGPSTDTQYF
>NA|TRBV29-1|TRBJ1-5
CSVGAGGNQPQHF
>NA|TRBV5-8|TRBJ1-2
CASSSRAGYGYTF